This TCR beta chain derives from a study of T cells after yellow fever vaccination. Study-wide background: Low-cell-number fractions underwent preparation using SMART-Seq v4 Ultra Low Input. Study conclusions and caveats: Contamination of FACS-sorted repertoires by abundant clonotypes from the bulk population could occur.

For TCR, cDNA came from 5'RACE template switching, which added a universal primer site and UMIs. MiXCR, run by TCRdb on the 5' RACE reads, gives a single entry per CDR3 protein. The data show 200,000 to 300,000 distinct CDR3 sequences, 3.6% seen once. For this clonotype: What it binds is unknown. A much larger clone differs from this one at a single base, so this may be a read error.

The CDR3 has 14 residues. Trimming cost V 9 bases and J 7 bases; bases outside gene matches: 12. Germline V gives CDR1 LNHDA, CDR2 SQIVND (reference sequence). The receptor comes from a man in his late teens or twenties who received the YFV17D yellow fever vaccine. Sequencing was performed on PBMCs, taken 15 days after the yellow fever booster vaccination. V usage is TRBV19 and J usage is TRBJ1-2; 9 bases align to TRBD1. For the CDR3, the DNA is TGTGCCAGCCAGGAAGTACAGGGGGCCTGTGGCTACACCTTC. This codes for CASQEVQGACGYTF.